The table lists the clone carrying this TCR beta chain with many counts. This sample was taken from a study of identical twins. Only healthy Caucasians were included as donors. Germline CDR1 reads SGHRS; CDR2 reads YFSETQ. V was pared by 4 bases and J by 5 bases, with 12 bases between. CDR3 length equals 14 residues. One entry per CDR3 protein results from TCRdb running MiXCR on the 5' RACE reads. The sample lists 250,000 to 350,000 distinct CDR3 sequences, under 9% occurring once. These data were also reused for a study on yellow fever vaccine responses in identical twins.

The sample was memory (CD45RO+) T cells sorted from blood. V usage is TRBV5-1 and J usage is TRBJ2-2; D is unclear. This TCR came from a woman aged 18-35 years in good health. CDR3 in DNA: TGCGCCAGCAGCGAACTACGAGGAACCGGGGAGCTGTTTTTT. Translation gives CASSELRGTGELFF.